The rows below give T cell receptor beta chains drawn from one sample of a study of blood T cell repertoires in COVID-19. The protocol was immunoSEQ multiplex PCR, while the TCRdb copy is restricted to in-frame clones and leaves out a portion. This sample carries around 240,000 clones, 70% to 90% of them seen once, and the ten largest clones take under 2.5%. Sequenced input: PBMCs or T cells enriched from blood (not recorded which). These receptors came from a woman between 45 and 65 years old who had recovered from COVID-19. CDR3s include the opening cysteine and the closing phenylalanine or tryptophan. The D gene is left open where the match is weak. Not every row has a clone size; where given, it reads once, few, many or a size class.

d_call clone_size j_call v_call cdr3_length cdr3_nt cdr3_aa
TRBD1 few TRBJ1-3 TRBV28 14 TGTGCCGGGTCAGGGGGGTCAACTGGAAACACCATATATTTT CAGSGGSTGNTIYF
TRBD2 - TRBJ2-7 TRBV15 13 TGTGCCACCAGCACCCGCGGGGGGGACGAGCAGTACTTC CATSTRGGDEQYF
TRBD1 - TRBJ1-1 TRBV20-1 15 TGCAGTGCTAGTTTTCCCGGACAGGGGAACACTGAAGCTTTCTTT CSASFPGQGNTEAFF
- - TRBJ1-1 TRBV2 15 TGTGCCAGCAGTGATCCTGCAGGATCGAACACTGAAGCTTTCTTT CASSDPAGSNTEAFF
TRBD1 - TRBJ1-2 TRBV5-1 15 TGCGCCAGCAGCTTGGCTATAGGGGGCGACTATGGCTACACCTTC CASSLAIGGDYGYTF
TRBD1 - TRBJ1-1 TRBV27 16 TGTGCCAGCAGCCGACAGGGGGCGGTTGTGAACACTGAAGCTTTCTTT CASSRQGAVVNTEAFF
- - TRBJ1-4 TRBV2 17 TGTGCCAGCAGTGACCCCGCCGCGGGATCAACTAATGAAAAACTGTTTTTT CASSDPAAGSTNEKLFF
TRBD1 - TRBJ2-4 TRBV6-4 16 TGTGCCAGCACCCTAGGGGACAGGGGAGCCAAAAACATTCAGTACTTC CASTLGDRGAKNIQYF
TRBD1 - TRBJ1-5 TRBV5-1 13 TGCGCCAGCAGGAAGGACAGGGATCAGCCCCAGCATTTT CASRKDRDQPQHF
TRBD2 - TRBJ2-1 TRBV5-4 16 TGTGCCAGCAGCTTGAACCCAGCGGGAGGGAGGGGTGAGCAGTTCTTC CASSLNPAGGRGEQFF
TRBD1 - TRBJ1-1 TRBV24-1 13 TGTGCCACTAGAGAGGGACAGTACACTGAAGCTTTCTTT CATREGQYTEAFF
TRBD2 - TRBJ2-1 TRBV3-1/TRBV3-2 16 TGTGCCAGCAGCCAAGAAAGGGCTAGCGGTTACAATGAGCAGTTCTTC CASSQERASGYNEQFF
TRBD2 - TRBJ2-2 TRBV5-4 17 TGTGCCAGCAGCTTCCCCGCTAGCGGGAGGGATACCGGGGAGCTGTTTTTT CASSFPASGRDTGELFF
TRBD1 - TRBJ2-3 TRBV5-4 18 TGTGCCAGCAGCTTGATAGGCCCACCCAGGACAGGGGAGGGTACGCAGTATTTT CASSLIGPPRTGEGTQYF
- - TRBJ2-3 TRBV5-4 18 TGTGCCAGCAGCTCCGCCTCCCCCCAGGGACGGAGGGCAGATACGCAGTATTTT CASSSASPQGRRADTQYF
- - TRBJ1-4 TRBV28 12 TGTGCCAGCACCTCCTCCCCCCAGGGACTGTTTTTT CASTSSPQGLFF
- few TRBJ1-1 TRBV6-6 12 TGTGCCAGCAGTCGTATGAACACTGAAGCTTTCTTT CASSRMNTEAFF
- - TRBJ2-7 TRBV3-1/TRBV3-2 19 TGTGCCAGCAGCCTGACAGGGGGTGGACTAGCATCCCCTAGCTACGAGCAGTACTTC CASSLTGGGLASPSYEQYF
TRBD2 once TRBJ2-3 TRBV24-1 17 TGTGCCACCAGTGATTCCGGACTAGCGGTCAGCACAGATACGCAGTATTTT CATSDSGLAVSTDTQYF
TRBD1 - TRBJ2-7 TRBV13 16 TGTGCCAGCAGCTTAGGGGGCGGCAGGGGGCCCAACGAGCAGTACTTC CASSLGGGRGPNEQYF
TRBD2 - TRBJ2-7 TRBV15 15 TGTGCCACCAGCCCCACTAGCGGGAGGGTCTACGAGCAGTACTTC CATSPTSGRVYEQYF
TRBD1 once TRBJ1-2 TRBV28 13 TGTGCCAGCAGTCTGCGACAGGGATATGGCTACACCTTC CASSLRQGYGYTF
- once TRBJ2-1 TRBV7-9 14 TGTGCCAGCAGCTCACAGGGGGGGGACAATGAGCAGTTCTTC CASSSQGGDNEQFF
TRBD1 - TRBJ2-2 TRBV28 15 TGTGCCAGCACTGGGACAGGGTCGAACACCGGGGAGCTGTTTTTT CASTGTGSNTGELFF
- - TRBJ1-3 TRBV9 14 TGTGCCAGCAGCGCGGACAGCTCTGGAAACACCATATATTTT CASSADSSGNTIYF
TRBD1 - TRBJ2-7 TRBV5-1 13 TGCGCCAGCAGCTTGGCTGCAGGGGGCCTGCAGTACTTC CASSLAAGGLQYF
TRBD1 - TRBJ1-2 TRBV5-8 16 TGTGCCAGCAGGCAGACCCTCACAGGGGATATCGATGGCTACACCTTC CASRQTLTGDIDGYTF
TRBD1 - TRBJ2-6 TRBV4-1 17 TGCGCCAGCAGCCAATCGGACAGGGGGGTGAGGGCCAACGTCCTGACTTTC CASSQSDRGVRANVLTF
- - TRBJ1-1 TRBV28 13 TGTGCCAGCAGGCAGCTCGTCGGGACTGAAGCTTTCTTT CASRQLVGTEAFF
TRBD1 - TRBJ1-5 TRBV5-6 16 TGTGCCAGCAGCTTGGGGACAGGGAGGGTAAATCAGCCCCAGCATTTT CASSLGTGRVNQPQHF
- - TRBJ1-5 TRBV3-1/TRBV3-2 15 TGTGCCAGCAGCCAAGGGACAGTTAGCAATCAGCCCCAGCATTTT CASSQGTVSNQPQHF
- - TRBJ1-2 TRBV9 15 TGTGCCAGCAGCGTAGATGGGGGCGACCTTCGAGGCTACACCTTC CASSVDGGDLRGYTF
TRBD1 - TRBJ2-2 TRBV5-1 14 TGCGCCAGCAGCTTACAGGGGACCCCCGGGGAGCTGTTTTTT CASSLQGTPGELFF
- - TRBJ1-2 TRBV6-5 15 TGTGCCAGCTCACACGGGGACTTTTACAACTATGGCTACACCTTC CASSHGDFYNYGYTF
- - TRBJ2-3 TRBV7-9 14 TGTGCCAGCAGCCCCCTCCTATCGGCAGATACGCAGTATTTT CASSPLLSADTQYF
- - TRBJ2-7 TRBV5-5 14 TGTGCCAGCAGCTTGGCGGCTAGTGGCTACGAGCAGTACTTC CASSLAASGYEQYF
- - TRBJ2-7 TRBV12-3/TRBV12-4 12 TGTGCCAGCAGTCGACAGATCTACGAGCAGTACTTC CASSRQIYEQYF
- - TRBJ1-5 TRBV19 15 TGTGCCAGTAGTATAGTAGGAACAGGGCCTCAGCCCCAGCATTTT CASSIVGTGPQPQHF
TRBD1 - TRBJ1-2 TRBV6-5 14 TGTGCCAGCAGTCGTAAGGCAGGGGGGTATGGCTACACCTTC CASSRKAGGYGYTF
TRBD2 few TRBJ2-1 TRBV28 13 TGTGCCAGCAGTTTAGCGGGAGGGAATGAGCAGTTCTTC CASSLAGGNEQFF
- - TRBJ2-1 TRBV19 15 TGTGCCAGTAGTCTCGCCACAAACCCCGTCGATGAGCAGTTCTTC CASSLATNPVDEQFF
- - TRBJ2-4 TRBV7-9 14 TGTGCCAGCAGCTCAACAGGAGCCAAAAACATTCAGTACTTC CASSSTGAKNIQYF
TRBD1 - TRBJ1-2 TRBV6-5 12 TGTGCCAGCAACAACAACAGGGGCGGCTACACCTTC CASNNNRGGYTF
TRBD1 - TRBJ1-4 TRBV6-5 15 TGTGCCAGCTCCGAGCTGGGACAGGGGTATGAAAAACTGTTTTTT CASSELGQGYEKLFF
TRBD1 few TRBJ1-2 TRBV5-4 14 TGTGCCAGCAGCGTGGGACAGCAAAACTATGGCTACACCTTC CASSVGQQNYGYTF
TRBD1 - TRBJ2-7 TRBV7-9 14 TGTGCCAGCAGCCACCCCGGGACAGGGGATGAGCAGTACTTC CASSHPGTGDEQYF
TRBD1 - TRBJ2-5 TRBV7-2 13 TGTGCCAGCAGCCTCCCGGACAGGGTAGCTCAGTACTTC CASSLPDRVAQYF
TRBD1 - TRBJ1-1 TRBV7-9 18 TGTGCCAGCAGCTTAGGTGGGACAGGTTGGACCATGAACACTGAAGCTTTCTTT CASSLGGTGWTMNTEAFF
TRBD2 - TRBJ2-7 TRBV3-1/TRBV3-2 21 TGTGCCAGCAGCCAAGATGGTACCGGGACTAGCGGGCGCTGGCGGAACTACGAGCAGTACTTC CASSQDGTGTSGRWRNYEQYF
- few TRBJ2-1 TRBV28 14 TGTGCCAGCACCTCGCTCTCTACCTACAATGAGCAGTTCTTC CASTSLSTYNEQFF
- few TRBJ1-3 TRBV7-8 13 TGTGCCAGCAGCCAAGACAGAGGAAACACCATATATTTT CASSQDRGNTIYF
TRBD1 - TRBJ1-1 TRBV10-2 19 TGCGCCAGCAGTGAGTCCCCATTGACAGGGGGTTTAGGTAGGACTGAAGCTTTCTTT CASSESPLTGGLGRTEAFF
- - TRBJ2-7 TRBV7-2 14 TGTGCCAGCAGCTTAGCCAGGGTATCCTACGAGCAGTACTTC CASSLARVSYEQYF